The 22 T cell receptor beta chains listed next were all sequenced from one sample in a study of cytotoxic CD8 clonotypes in ibrutinib-treated CLL (dated by TCRdb to the early 2020s). Libraries came from the immunoSEQ multiplex PCR assay. In TCRdb, the immuneACCESS table is reduced to in-frame sequences with V and J assigned. These tables do not hold every clone; where another copy was compared, an unresolved V gene accounts for under half, and the others remain unexplained. Here the sample has about 57,000 clones; roughly 50% occur a single time. The top ten constitute approximately 20% of the sample. The time point label on this specimen signifies: around 2 years on ibrutinib. The specimen was PBMCs, collected after 24 months of ibrutinib treatment. The receptors were sampled from a human donor with chronic lymphocytic leukemia.

The chain recombines TRBV5-6 with TRBJ1-2, with 8 bases fitting TRBD1. The CDR3 is made up of 15 amino acids. Trimming cost V 0 bases and J 4 bases; bases outside gene matches: 5. Germline assignment: CDR1 SGHDT and CDR2 YYEEEE. CDR3 nucleotides: TGTGCCAGCAGCTTGGTGGACAGGGATAGCTATGGCTACACCTTC. Translated, it gives CASSLVDRDSYGYTF.

There are a few counts of this clone. The chain carries TRBV28 and TRBJ2-7; 7 bases line up with TRBD2. The ends lost 8 bases at V and 5 bases at J; junction bases unmatched: 18. CDR1 and CDR2 from the germline V gene are MDHEN and SYDVKM. The CDR3 consists of 16 residues. The CDR3 loop reads CASRGIPPREGNEQYF. CDR3 in DNA: TGTGCCAGCCGCGGGATCCCCCCCAGGGAGGGAAACGAGCAGTACTTC.

This clone was seen at least ten times. The chain has TRBV19 and TRBJ2-3; no firm D call. The CDR3 is 13 amino acids. V was cut by 6 bases and J by 3 bases, with 10 bases left in between. CDR1 is LNHDA, CDR2 SQIVND, per germline (reference sequence). In nucleotides, the CDR3 is TGTGCCAGTAGAGGCAGTGGGACAGATACGCAGTATTTT. As protein: CASRGSGTDTQYF.

This chain links TRBV10-3 with TRBJ2-2; the match to TRBD2 covers 10 bases. V shed 4 bases, J shed 5 bases, and the junction held 10 bases outside the gene matches. This CDR3 comprises 17 residues. Germline CDR1 reads ENHRY; CDR2 reads SYGVKD. The chain's CDR3 is CAISVVPSSGSTGELFF. CDR3 in DNA: TGTGCCATCAGTGTTGTACCTTCTAGCGGGAGTACCGGGGAGCTGTTTTTT.

J is TRBJ2-5 and V is TRBV20-1; D uncertain. CDR3 length: 10 residues. The V gene lost 5 bases and the J gene lost 5 bases, with 6 bases spanning the gap. CDR1 is DFQATT and CDR2 is SNEGSKA in the germline V gene (reference sequence). This CDR3 reads CSAEGETQYF. Here the CDR3 DNA reads TGCAGTGCTGAAGGGGAGACCCAGTACTTC.

The J gene is TRBJ2-3, the V gene TRBV18; D remains ambiguous. This CDR3 has 13 amino acids. Trimming left V 4 bases short and J 10 bases short, with 15 bases between. The V gene's germline CDR1 is KGHSH and CDR2 LQKENI. The CDR3 reads CASSLLDRVPQYF. The DNA for the CDR3 is TGTGCCAGCTCACTGCTGGATCGGGTCCCGCAGTATTTT.

This clone appeared once. The V and J genes are TRBV21-1 and TRBJ2-2; the table's D call, TRBD2, was not checked against the DNA. TRBV21-1 is marked as a pseudogene. CDR3 length: 16 amino acids. The CDR3 sequence: CASSKRSGRALGELFF. The CDR3 DNA sequence: TGTGCCAGCAGCAAACGGAGCGGGAGGGCCCTCGGGGAGCTGTTTTTT.

This clone came up a few times. This CDR3 is CASSRSDQENEQFF. In DNA form, the CDR3 reads TGTGCCAGCAGCCGTTCGGACCAGGAGAATGAGCAGTTCTTC. The chain has TRBV5-4 and TRBJ2-1; D is uncertain. This CDR3 is built from 14 residues. Trimming removed 4 bases at V and 7 bases at J, with 15 bases between. CDR1 and CDR2 (germline): SGHNT, YYREEE (reference sequence).

A few counts support this clone. The chain joins TRBV6-1 to TRBJ1-5; D gene unclear. V was pared by 4 bases and J by 4 bases, with 5 bases between. This CDR3 spans 12 amino acids. Looked up from germline, CDR1 is MNHNS and CDR2 is SASEGT. The CDR3 protein is CASSGGNQPQHF. Written as DNA, the CDR3 is TGTGCCAGCAGTGGAGGGAATCAGCCCCAGCATTTT.

This clone has only a few counts. The chain uses TRBV28 and TRBJ2-2; tentative D call: TRBD1 (5 bases). Between the trimmed V and J ends, which lost 6 bases and 9 bases, there was a span of 11 bases. The CDR3 has 12 residues. Germline CDR1 reads MDHEN; CDR2 reads SYDVKM. This chain's CDR3 is CASSPGRRELFF. Here the CDR3 DNA reads TGTGCCAGCAGCCCAGGGCGACGGGAGCTGTTTTTT.

This clone was seen many times. The chain carries TRBV28 and TRBJ2-3; possible D gene TRBD1, 5 bases. The CDR3 spans 13 residues. Germline CDR1 MDHEN, CDR2 SYDVKM. Trimming took 9 bases from V and 1 from J, leaving 11 bases between them. CDR3 coding DNA: TGTGCCAGTGATAGGGGCGGCACAGATACGCAGTATTTT. This sequence encodes CASDRGGTDTQYF. Full variable domain (outside the CDR3, taken from reference TRBV28 and TRBJ2-3): DVKVTQSSRYLVKRTGEKVFLECVQDMDHENMFWYRQDPGLGLRLIYFSYDVKMKEKGDIPEGYSVSREKKERFSLILESASTNQTSMYLCASDRGGTDTQYFGPGTRLTVL.

This chain links TRBV11-3 with TRBJ2-4; 8 nucleotides align to TRBD2. V shed 4 bases, J shed 8 bases, and the junction held 4 bases outside the gene matches. This CDR3 has 13 residues. The germline CDR1 and CDR2 sequences are SGHNT and YENEEA. CDR3 protein: CASSSAGGYIQYF. As DNA, the CDR3 is TGTGCCAGCAGCTCCGCGGGGGGTTACATTCAGTACTTC. Drawing the rest from reference TRBV11-3 and TRBJ2-4, the complete variable domain is EAGVVQSPRYKIIEKKQPVAFWCNPISGHNTLYWYLQNLGQGPELLIRYENEEAVDDSQLPKDRFSAERLKGVDSTLKIQPAELGDSAVYLCASSSAGGYIQYFGAGTRLSVL.

V gene TRBV30 combines with J gene TRBJ2-3; tentatively, D is TRBD2 (6 bases). Germline CDR1 GTSNPN, CDR2 SVGIG (reference sequence). Trimming cost V 3 bases and J 8 bases, with 15 bases left between them. The CDR3 contains 13 residues. In DNA, the CDR3 is TGTGCCTGGAGCGGTTCGGGGGTGGGTACGCAGTATTTT. This encodes CAWSGSGVGTQYF.

The chain combines TRBV5-5 with TRBJ1-5, with 8 bases matching TRBD1. The CDR3 sequence is 15 residues long. Germline V lookup: CDR1 SGHKS, CDR2 YYEKEE (reference sequence). The V segment lost 4 bases and the J segment 6 bases; nucleotides outside the gene matches: 9. The CDR3 sequence: CASSIDRGVSQPQHF. CDR3 sequence (DNA): TGTGCCAGCAGCATCGACAGGGGTGTGAGTCAGCCCCAGCATTTT.

The rearrangement uses TRBV5-6 and TRBJ2-7, with D unresolved. Germline CDR1 is SGHDT and CDR2 is YYEEEE. The CDR3 has 13 residues. V lost 5 bases to trimming and J lost 3 bases, with 12 bases between them. CDR3 DNA sequence: TGTGCCAGCAGTTACGACGAAGACTACGAGCAGTACGTC. Its protein is CASSYDEDYEQYV.

V usage is TRBV6-5 and J usage is TRBJ2-7; D is possibly TRBD1 or TRBD2 (5 bases each). With 7 bases removed from V and 4 bases from J, the gap between germline ends came to 20 bases. Germline V gives CDR1 MNHEY, CDR2 SVGAGI. CDR3 length equals 15 residues. CDR3 in amino acids: CASNYGAGSGYEQYF. In DNA form, the CDR3 reads TGTGCCAGCAACTACGGGGCAGGGTCTGGGTACGAGCAGTACTTC.

V usage is TRBV29-1 and J usage is TRBJ2-3; TRBD2 agrees at 9 bases. The J segment lost 1 base and the V segment lost 8 bases, leaving 4 bases of the junction unmatched. CDR3 length: 13 residues. CDR1 is SQVTM, CDR2 ANQGSEA, per germline. CDR3 DNA sequence: TGCAGCTCATTAGCGGGGGGCACAGATACGCAGTATTTT. This translates into CSSLAGGTDTQYF.

This chain links TRBV27 with TRBJ2-3; 7 nucleotides line up with TRBD1. This CDR3 comprises 14 residues. With 2 bases clipped from V and 6 bases from J, the junction kept 5 bases outside the gene matches. Germline V gene lookup returns CDR1 MNHEY and CDR2 SMNVEV (reference sequence). The CDR3 bases are TGTGCCAGCAGTTTAATACAGGGGTGGGATACGCAGTATTTT. It specifies CASSLIQGWDTQYF.

The chain recombines TRBV27 with TRBJ2-5, with TRBD2 matching over 9 bases. CDR3 length equals 16 residues. Trimming took 4 bases from V and 3 from J; bases not matched to a gene: 9. Germline CDR1 and CDR2: MNHEY and SMNVEV (reference sequence). In DNA form, the CDR3 reads TGTGCCAGCAGTTCATATTGGGGACTAGCTAAAGAGACCCAGTACTTC. Translated: CASSSYWGLAKETQYF.

This clone was counted at least ten times. The V and J genes are TRBV4-2 and TRBJ2-1, with TRBD2 matching over 8 bases. The V gene end was trimmed by 1 base and the J gene end by 7 bases; junction bases not matched to a gene: 12. CDR1 and CDR2 from the germline V gene are LGHNA and YNFKEQ. This CDR3 is 17 amino acids long. In DNA form, the CDR3 reads TGTGCCAGCAGCCAAGGGCCTCTAGCGGGCGCGCAAAATGAGCAGTTCTTC. It specifies CASSQGPLAGAQNEQFF.

This clone appeared a few times. This sequence joins TRBV28 and TRBJ1-2; D unresolved. This CDR3 contains 13 residues. Trimming removed 6 bases from V and 4 bases from J, with 12 bases in between. Germline V gives CDR1 MDHEN, CDR2 SYDVKM. For the CDR3, the DNA is TGTGCCAGCAGATTCCGGGCCCTCTATGGCTACACCTTC. Its protein is CASRFRALYGYTF.

V is TRBV11-2 and J is TRBJ2-5; D is uncertain. The CDR3 consists of 13 residues. In germline, CDR1 is SGHAT, CDR2 FQNNGV. V lost 5 bases and J lost 1, with 8 bases in between. This CDR3 is CASSTEIQETQYF. As DNA, the CDR3 is TGTGCCAGCAGCACAGAGATCCAAGAGACCCAGTACTTC.